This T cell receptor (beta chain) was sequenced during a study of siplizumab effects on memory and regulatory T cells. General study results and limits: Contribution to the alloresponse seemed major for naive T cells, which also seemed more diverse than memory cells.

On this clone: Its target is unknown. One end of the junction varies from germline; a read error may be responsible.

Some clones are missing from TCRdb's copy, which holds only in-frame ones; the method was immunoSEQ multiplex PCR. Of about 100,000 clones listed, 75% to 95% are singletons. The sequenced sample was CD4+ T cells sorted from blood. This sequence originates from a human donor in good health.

CDR3 in amino acids: CAGSEGVPEKLFF. Written as DNA, the CDR3 is TGTGCCGGCAGTGAGGGGGTACCTGAAAAACTGTTTTTT. The chain joins TRBV25-1 to TRBJ1-4; a weak D match, TRBD1 (6 bases). The germline gives CDR1 MGHDK, CDR2 SYGVNS. The CDR3 length is 13 residues. Drawing the rest from reference TRBV25-1 and TRBJ1-4, the complete variable domain is EADIYQTPRYLVIGTGKKITLECSQTMGHDKMYWYQQDPGMELHLIHYSYGVNSTEKGDLSSESTVSRIRTEHFPLTLESARPSHTSQYLCAGSEGVPEKLFFGSGTQLSVL.